The 4 T cell receptor beta chains reported below all come from one sample, sequenced in a study of CD8+CD57+ T cells in acquired aplastic anemia. Template material for TCR beta VDJ and CDR3 profiling consisted of genomic DNA. TCRdb used MiXCR to reprocess the reads, holding one entry per CDR3 protein. There are about 420,000 distinct CDR3 sequences in the sample; roughly 68% occur only once, and under 4.5% lies in the top ten. The sequencing sample was made of sorted CD4+, CD8+, or CD8+CD57+ T cells (not recorded which) from PBMCs. These receptors originate from a human donor in good health, serving as a control.

Of note for this clonotype: Germline and junction disagree at one end, which may indicate a read error. Here the CDR3 reads CASSLAGGNQPQQF. The CDR3 DNA follows: TGTGCCAGCAGCTTAGCGGGGGGCAATCAGCCCCAGCAGTTT. This chain connects TRBV7-9 to TRBJ1-5; D perhaps matches TRBD1 (6 bases). There are 14 residues in the CDR3. Germline V gene lookup returns CDR1 SEHNR and CDR2 FQNEAQ (reference sequence).

J is TRBJ2-1 and V is TRBV7-4, with 10 bases lining up with TRBD2. V dropped 3 bases and J dropped 5; count of bases not matched to a gene: 4. The CDR3 loop spans 15 amino acids. Germline V lookup: CDR1 SGHVT, CDR2 SQSDAQ. CDR3 DNA sequence: TGTGCCAGCAGCTTGGAGCTAGCGGGGGACAATGAGCAGTTCTTC. Amino acid sequence: CASSLELAGDNEQFF.

J is TRBJ2-1 and V is TRBV2, with unresolved D. CDR1 and CDR2 (germline): SNHLY, FYNNEI. The V end lost 6 bases, the J end lost 4 bases, and 10 bases lay between the germline ends. The CDR3 is 13 residues long. The CDR3 bases are TGTGCCAGCAGCGTTTCCGGGTACAATGAGCAGTTCTTC. Translation gives CASSVSGYNEQFF.

As for this clonotype: Relative to the germline gene, one junction end is altered; a read error may explain this. The rearrangement uses TRBV7-2 and TRBJ2-3; D possibly corresponds to TRBD2 (7 bases). The CDR3 spans 14 residues. The germline V gene encodes CDR1 SGHTA and CDR2 FQGNSA. The DNA of the CDR3 is TGTGCCAGCAGTGTACGCGGGGGCACGCATACCCTCTGGTTT. Translating gives CASSVRGGTHTLWF.